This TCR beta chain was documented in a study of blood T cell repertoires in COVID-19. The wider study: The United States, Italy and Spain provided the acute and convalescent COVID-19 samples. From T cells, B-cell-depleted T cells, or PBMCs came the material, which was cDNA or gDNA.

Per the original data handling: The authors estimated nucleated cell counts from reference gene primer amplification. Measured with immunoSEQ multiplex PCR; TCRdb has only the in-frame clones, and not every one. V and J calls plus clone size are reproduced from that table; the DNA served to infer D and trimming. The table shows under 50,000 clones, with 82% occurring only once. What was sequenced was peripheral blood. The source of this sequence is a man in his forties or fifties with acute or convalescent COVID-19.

CDR3 in amino acids: CASSQQGLAKNIQYF. CDR3 DNA sequence: TGCGCCAGCAGCCAACAGGGTCTAGCCAAAAACATTCAGTACTTC. The gene calls are TRBV4-1 and TRBJ2-4; tentatively, D is TRBD1 (5 bases). The germline gives CDR1 MGHRA, CDR2 YSYEKL. V gave up 2 bases and J gave up 0 bases, with 8 bases separating them. The CDR3 has 15 amino acids.